This entry concerns a single TCR beta chain. Its matching antigen is unknown. The entry originates in a study of OX40 agonist ivuxolimab in advanced cancers. Study at large: Melanoma, hepatocellular carcinoma, head and neck or renal cell cancer occurred in dose-escalation patients. A history of anti-PD-1, anti-PD-L1 or anti-CTLA-4 therapy was acceptable, and about 40% had some.

Regarding the study as a whole: The investigators did not determine what antigen specificity the expanded peripheral T cells had.

Patients with autoimmune history or systemic immunosuppression were excluded. The CDR3 is 13 residues long. V lost 0 bases, J lost 3 bases, and 6 bases lay in between. Germline V gene data show CDR1 as MNHNS and CDR2 as SASEGT. The table came from immunoSEQ multiplex PCR; TCRdb's copy has only in-frame clones and leaves some out. This sample yields about 55,000 clones, of which approximately 80% are seen a single time; just under 6.5% belongs to the top ten. The material sequenced was CD4+ or CD8+ T cells sorted from blood, taken in a trial of the OX40 agonist ivuxolimab. The TCR comes from an adult with an advanced solid tumor such as melanoma, head and neck, liver or kidney cancer. The V gene is TRBV6-1, the J gene TRBJ2-7; D is uncertain. CDR3 loop: CASSEALYYEQYF. CDR3 coding DNA: TGTGCCAGCAGTGAAGCGCTATACTACGAGCAGTACTTC.